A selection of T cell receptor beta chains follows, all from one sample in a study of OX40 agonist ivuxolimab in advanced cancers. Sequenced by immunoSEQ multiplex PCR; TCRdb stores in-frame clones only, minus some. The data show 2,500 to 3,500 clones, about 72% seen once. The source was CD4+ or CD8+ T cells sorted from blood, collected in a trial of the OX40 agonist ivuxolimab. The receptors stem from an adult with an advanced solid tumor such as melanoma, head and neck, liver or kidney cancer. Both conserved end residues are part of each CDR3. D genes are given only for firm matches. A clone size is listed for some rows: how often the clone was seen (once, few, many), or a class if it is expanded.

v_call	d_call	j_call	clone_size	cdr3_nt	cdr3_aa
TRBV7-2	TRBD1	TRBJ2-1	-	TGTGCCAGCAGCTTAGTTGGGACAGGGAAATACAATGAGCAGTTCTTC	CASSLVGTGKYNEQFF
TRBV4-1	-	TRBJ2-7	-	TGCGCCAGCAGCCAAGATTCGATAGGGGCGACCTACGAGCAGTACTTC	CASSQDSIGATYEQYF
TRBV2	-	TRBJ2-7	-	TGTGCCAGCAGTGGAGAGGCTTCTGAATACGGGCAGTACTTC	CASSGEASEYGQYF
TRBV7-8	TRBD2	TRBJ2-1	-	TGTGCCAGCAGCCCTAGCGGGGGCGGGACAGGATTCTACAATGAGCAGTTCTTC	CASSPSGGGTGFYNEQFF
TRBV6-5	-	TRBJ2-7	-	TGTGCCAGCAGTTATACCCCGGACAGCATCTACGAGCAGTACTTC	CASSYTPDSIYEQYF
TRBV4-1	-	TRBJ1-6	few	TGCGCCAGCAGCCCTCAGACAATATTCTCACCCCTCCACTTT	CASSPQTIFSPLHF
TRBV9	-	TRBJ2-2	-	TGTGCCAGCAGCCCCCGCAACACCGGGGAGCTGTTTTTT	CASSPRNTGELFF
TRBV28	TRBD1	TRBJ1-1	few	TGTGCCAGCAGTGGGGACAGGGCAATGAACACTGAAGCTTTCTTT	CASSGDRAMNTEAFF
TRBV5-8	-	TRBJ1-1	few	TGTGCCAGCAGCCCTGGGGGGCTGAACACTGAAGCTTTCTTT	CASSPGGLNTEAFF
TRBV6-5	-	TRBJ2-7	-	TGTGCCAGCAGTTACTCGACAGAACCCAGCTACGAGCAGTACTTC	CASSYSTEPSYEQYF
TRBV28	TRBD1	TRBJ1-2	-	TGTGCCAGCAGCTTCCCGGGACAGGGGGACTATGGCTACACCTTC	CASSFPGQGDYGYTF
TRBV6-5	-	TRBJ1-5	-	TGTGCCAGCAGCCCCGGGGGGGCAAGTCAGCCCCAGCATTTT	CASSPGGASQPQHF
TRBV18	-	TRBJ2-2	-	TGTGCCAGCTCCCGGCCGGACGGGGGCAACACCGGGGAGCTGTTTTTT	CASSRPDGGNTGELFF
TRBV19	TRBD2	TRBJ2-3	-	TGTGCCAGTAGCCTCGGGACTAGCGTCGCAGATACGCAGTATTTT	CASSLGTSVADTQYF
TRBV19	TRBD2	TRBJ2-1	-	TGTGCCAGCGCGCCTCGGACTAGCGGGAGGGCCCAGGGTGAGCAGTTCTTC	CASAPRTSGRAQGEQFF
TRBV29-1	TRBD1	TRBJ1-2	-	TGCAGCGTGGGACAGGGGGTAGACTATGGCTACACCTTC	CSVGQGVDYGYTF
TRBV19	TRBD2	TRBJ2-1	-	TGTGCCAGTAGTATGGGAGGGAGCTCCTACAATGAGCAGTTCTTC	CASSMGGSSYNEQFF
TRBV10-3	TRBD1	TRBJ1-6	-	TGTGCCATCAGCAGGGACAGGGACCCCTATAATTCACCCCTCCACTTT	CAISRDRDPYNSPLHF
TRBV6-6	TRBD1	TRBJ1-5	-	TGTGCCAGCAGTGATCGACAGGGCTCTCAGCCCCAGCATTTT	CASSDRQGSQPQHF
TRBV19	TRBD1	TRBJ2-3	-	TGTGCCAGCGGACAGGGCACAGATACGCAGTATTTT	CASGQGTDTQYF
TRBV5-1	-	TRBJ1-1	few	TGCGCCAGCAGGCCGGACGGGAGCATGAACACTGAAGCTTTCTTT	CASRPDGSMNTEAFF
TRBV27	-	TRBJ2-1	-	TGTGCCAGCAGTTTACGGGAAAGCTCCTACAATGAGCAGTTCTTC	CASSLRESSYNEQFF
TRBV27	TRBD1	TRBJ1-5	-	TGTGCCAGCAGTCAGGGACAGCTCTGGCATTTT	CASSQGQLWHF
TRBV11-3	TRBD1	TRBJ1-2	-	TGTGCCAGCAGCCCCCTTTTAGGCAGGGGGCCTTACTATGGCTACACCTTC	CASSPLLGRGPYYGYTF
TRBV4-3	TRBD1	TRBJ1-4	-	TGCGCCAGCAGCCAAAAATCCGGGACAGGGGCTGAAAAACTGTTTTTT	CASSQKSGTGAEKLFF
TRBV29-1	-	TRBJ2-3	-	TGCAGCGTTGTGGAGCTAGCTACAGATACGCAGTATTTT	CSVVELATDTQYF
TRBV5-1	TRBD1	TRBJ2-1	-	TGCGCCAGCAGCTCCGGGACAGGGGACAATGAGCAGTTCTTC	CASSSGTGDNEQFF
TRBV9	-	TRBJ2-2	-	TGTGCCAGCAGCGTAGCGAAGGGGAACACCGGGGAGCTGTTTTTT	CASSVAKGNTGELFF
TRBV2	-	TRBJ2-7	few	TGTGCCAGCAGTGAAGTGGTGGGGGTCTCCTACGAGCAGTACTTC	CASSEVVGVSYEQYF
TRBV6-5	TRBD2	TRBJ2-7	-	TGTGCCAGCAGTTGGACTAGCGGGAGCTCCTACGAGCAGTACTTC	CASSWTSGSSYEQYF
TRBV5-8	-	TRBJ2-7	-	TGTGCCAGCAGCTTGGGACAGCTGGCGTGGGAGCAGTACTTC	CASSLGQLAWEQYF
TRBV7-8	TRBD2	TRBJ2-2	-	TGTGCCAGCAGCTTGGGAGCGGGGGGTCTCACCGGGGAGCTGTTTTTT	CASSLGAGGLTGELFF
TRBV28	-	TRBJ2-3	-	TGTGCCAGCACGGACAGCCACAATACGCAGTATTTT	CASTDSHNTQYF
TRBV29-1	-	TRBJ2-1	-	TGCAGCGGAAACAGGGATTTTGAGCAGTTCTTC	CSGNRDFEQFF